This TCR beta chain was found in a study of blood T cell repertoires in COVID-19. The overall study: From T cells, B-cell-depleted T cells, or PBMCs came the material, which was cDNA or gDNA.

Original handling: Nucleated cell counts were estimated from reference gene primer amplification. Repertoires were generated with immunoSEQ multiplex PCR, while TCRdb's copy carries only in-frame clones and drops some. The D gene and trimming were derived from the DNA, and the V and J assignments and clone size from that table. The table has around 70,000 clones, 80% seen once. CDR3 length equals 17 residues. The V gene's germline CDR1 is SGHVS and CDR2 FQNEAQ. V lost 1 base to trimming and J lost 1 base; unmatched junction nucleotides: 8. Material for sequencing was peripheral blood. This receptor was identified in a man aged 65 to 85 who had recovered from COVID-19. The chain has TRBV7-8 and TRBJ2-3; 7 positions match TRBD2. The DNA of the CDR3 is TGTGCCAGCAGCTTAGGCTTGGGGGGGATAGGCACAGATACGCAGTATTTT. It encodes CASSLGLGGIGTDTQYF.